This TCR beta chain was retrieved from a study of T cells in Graves' hyperthyroidism and ophthalmopathy. Study observations and caveats: The majority of expanded thyroid clonotypes above 0.001 also appeared in blood. The model foresaw ophthalmopathy a median roughly 6 months prior to onset.

The sample holds many counts of this clonotype. Its antigen is unidentified. There were TCR beta CDR3 regions amplified from RNA transcripts. The TCR CDR3 first-round RT-PCR relied on the HTBI primer set. Via MiXCR, TCRdb re-called the multiplex PCR reads, giving one row per CDR3 protein. The sample holds 400,000 to 500,000 distinct CDR3 sequences; around 15% are singletons and the top ten take less than 15%. Clinical symptoms, serum thyroxine and TRAb, thyroid ultrasound and orbital computed tomography were used for the diagnoses. Germline V CDR1 and CDR2: SGHTA, FQGNSA. CDR3 length equals 14 residues. Trimming took off 6 bases at V and 4 bases at J, with 15 bases between the two ends.

V gene TRBV7-2 combines with J gene TRBJ2-5, with a tentative D call TRBD2 (5 bases). The sequence was collected from a man younger than 30 with Graves' ophthalmopathy. The sample consisted of blood. In DNA form, the CDR3 reads TGTGCCAGCAGACTGGGGAGCGGTCGAGAGACCCAGTACTTC. This codes for CASRLGSGRETQYF. The variable domain in full, with the rest retrieved from reference TRBV7-2 and TRBJ2-5, is GAGVSQSPSNKVTEKGKDVELRCDPISGHTALYWYRQSLGQGLEFLIYFQGNSAPDKSGLPSDRFSAERTGGSVSTLTIQRTQQEDSAVYLCASRLGSGRETQYFGPGTRLLVL.